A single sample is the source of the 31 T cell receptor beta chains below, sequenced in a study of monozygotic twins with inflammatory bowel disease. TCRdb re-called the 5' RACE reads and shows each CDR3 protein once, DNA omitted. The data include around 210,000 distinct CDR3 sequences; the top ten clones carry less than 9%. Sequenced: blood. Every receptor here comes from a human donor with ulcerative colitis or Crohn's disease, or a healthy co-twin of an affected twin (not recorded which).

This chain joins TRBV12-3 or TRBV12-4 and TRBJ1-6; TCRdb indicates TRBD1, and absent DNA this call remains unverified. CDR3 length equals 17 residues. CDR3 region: CASSPFTGVSYNSPLHF.

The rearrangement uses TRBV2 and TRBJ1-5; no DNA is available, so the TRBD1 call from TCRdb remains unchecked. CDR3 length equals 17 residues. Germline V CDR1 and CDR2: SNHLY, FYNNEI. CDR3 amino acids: CASTPWRQALSNQPQHF.

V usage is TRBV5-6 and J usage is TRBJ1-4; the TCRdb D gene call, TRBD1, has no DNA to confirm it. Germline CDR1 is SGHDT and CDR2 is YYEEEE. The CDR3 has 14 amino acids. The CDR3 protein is CASSVRGLDEKLFF.

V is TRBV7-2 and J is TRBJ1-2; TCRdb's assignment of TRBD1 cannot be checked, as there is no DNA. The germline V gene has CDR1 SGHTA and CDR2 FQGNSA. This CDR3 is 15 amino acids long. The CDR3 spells CASSQTGQGAHGYTF.

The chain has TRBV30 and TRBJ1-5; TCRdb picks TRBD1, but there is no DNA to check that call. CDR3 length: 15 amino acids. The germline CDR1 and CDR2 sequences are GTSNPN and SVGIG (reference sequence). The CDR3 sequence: CAWSDPDRAGQPQHF. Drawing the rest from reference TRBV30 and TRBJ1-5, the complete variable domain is SQTIHQWPATLVQPVGSPLSLECTVEGTSNPNLYWYRQAAGRGLQLLFYSVGIGQISSEVPQNLSASRPQDRQFILSSKKLLLSDSGFYLCAWSDPDRAGQPQHFGDGTRLSIL.

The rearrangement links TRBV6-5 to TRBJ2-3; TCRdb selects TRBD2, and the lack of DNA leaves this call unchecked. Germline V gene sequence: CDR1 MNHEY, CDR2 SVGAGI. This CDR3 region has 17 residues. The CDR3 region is CASSYRGLAGGTDTQYF.

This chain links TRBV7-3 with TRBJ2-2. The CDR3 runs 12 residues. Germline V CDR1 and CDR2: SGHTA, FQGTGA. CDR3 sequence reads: CASNSPPGELFF.

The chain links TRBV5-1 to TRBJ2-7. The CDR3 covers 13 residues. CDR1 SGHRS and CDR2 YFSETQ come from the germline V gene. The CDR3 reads CASSLARSYEQYF.

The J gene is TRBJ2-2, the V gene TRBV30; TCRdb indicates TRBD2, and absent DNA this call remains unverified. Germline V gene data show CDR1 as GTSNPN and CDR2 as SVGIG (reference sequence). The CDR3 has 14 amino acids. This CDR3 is CAWRGGSNTGELFF.

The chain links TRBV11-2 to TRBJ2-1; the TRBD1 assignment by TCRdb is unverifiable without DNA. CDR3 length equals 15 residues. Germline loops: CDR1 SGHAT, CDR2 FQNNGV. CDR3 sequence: CASSLRGGSGNEQFF.

The CDR3 here is CASSQGGLYYQETQYF. The genes are TRBV4-1 and TRBJ2-5; TCRdb indicates TRBD2, and absent DNA this call remains unverified. The germline V gene has CDR1 MGHRA and CDR2 YSYEKL. The CDR3 loop spans 16 amino acids.

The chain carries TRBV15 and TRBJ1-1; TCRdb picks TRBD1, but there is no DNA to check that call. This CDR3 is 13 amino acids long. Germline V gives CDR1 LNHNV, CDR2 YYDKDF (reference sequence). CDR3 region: CATSRVGQGAAFF.

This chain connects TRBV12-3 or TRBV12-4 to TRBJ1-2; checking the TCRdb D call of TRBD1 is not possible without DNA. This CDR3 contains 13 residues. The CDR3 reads CASTWTPNYGYTF.

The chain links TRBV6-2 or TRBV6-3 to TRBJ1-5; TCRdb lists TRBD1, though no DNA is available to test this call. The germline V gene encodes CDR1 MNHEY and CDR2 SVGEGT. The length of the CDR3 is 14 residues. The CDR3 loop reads CASSYRGPNQPQHF.

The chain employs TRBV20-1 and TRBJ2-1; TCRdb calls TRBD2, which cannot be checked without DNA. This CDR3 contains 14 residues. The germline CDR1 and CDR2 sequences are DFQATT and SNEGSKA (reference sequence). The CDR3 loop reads CSASPRVAEDEQFF.

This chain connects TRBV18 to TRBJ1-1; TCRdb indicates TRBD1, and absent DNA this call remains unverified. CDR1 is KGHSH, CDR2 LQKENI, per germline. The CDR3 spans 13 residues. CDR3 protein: CASSRGKDTEAFF.

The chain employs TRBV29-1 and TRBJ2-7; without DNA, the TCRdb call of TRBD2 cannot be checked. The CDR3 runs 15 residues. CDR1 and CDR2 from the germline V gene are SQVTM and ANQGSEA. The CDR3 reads CSVEDPSGATYEQYF.

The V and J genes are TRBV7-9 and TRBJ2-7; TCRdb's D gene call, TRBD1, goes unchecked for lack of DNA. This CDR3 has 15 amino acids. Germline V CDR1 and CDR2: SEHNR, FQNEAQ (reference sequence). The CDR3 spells CASLPTGGQSYEQYF.

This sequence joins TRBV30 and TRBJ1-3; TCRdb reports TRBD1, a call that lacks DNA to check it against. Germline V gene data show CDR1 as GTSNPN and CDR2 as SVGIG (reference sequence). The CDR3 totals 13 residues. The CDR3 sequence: CAWSDPWRDTIYF. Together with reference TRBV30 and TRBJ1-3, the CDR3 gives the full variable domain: SQTIHQWPATLVQPVGSPLSLECTVEGTSNPNLYWYRQAAGRGLQLLFYSVGIGQISSEVPQNLSASRPQDRQFILSSKKLLLSDSGFYLCAWSDPWRDTIYFGEGSWLTVV.

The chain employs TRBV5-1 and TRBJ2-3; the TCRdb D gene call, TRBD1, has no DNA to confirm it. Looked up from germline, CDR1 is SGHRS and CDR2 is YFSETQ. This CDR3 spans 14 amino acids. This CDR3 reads CASSLAGETDTQYF.

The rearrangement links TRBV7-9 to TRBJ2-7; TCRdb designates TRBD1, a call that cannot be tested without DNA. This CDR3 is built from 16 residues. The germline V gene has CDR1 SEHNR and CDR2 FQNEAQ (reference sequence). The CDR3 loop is CASSPDRGGTSYEQYF.

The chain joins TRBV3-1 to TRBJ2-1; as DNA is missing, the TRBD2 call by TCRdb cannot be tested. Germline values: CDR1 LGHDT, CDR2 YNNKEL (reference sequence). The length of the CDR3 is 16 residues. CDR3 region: CASSLRTSGSDNEQFF.

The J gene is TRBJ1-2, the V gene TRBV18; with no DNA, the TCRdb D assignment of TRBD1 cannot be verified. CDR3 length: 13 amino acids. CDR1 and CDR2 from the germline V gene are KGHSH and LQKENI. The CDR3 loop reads CASSQTLGNGYTF.

The CDR3 spells CASSFRGGISYGYTF. The gene calls are TRBV27 and TRBJ1-2; without DNA, the TCRdb call of TRBD1 cannot be checked. The CDR3 totals 15 residues. Germline values: CDR1 MNHEY, CDR2 SMNVEV (reference sequence).

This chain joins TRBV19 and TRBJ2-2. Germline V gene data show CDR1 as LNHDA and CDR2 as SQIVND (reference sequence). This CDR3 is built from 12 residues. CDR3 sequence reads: CASSIHTGELFF.

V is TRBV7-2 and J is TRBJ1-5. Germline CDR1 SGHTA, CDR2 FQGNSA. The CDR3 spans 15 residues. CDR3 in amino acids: CASSPDTYSNQPQHF.

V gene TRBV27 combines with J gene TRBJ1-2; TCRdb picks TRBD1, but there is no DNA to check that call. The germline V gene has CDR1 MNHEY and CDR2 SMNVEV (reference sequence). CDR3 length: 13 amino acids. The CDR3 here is CASSPDRDYGYTF.

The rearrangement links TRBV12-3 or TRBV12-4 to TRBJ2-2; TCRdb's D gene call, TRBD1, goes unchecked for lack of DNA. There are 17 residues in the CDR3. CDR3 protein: CASLMWQGGAETGELFF.

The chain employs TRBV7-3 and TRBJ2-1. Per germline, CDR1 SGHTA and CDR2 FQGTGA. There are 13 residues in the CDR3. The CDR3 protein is CASSFSQYNEQFF.

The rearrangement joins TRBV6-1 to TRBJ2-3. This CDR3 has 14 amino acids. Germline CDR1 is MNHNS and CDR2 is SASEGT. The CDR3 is CASSRVFFTDTQYF.

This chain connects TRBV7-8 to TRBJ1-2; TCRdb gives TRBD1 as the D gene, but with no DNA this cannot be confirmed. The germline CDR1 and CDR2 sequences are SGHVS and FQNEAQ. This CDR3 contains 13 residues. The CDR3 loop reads CASSLWGIRGYTF.